The 22 T cell receptor beta chains listed next were all sequenced from one sample in a study of cytomegalovirus exposure and HLA in healthy donors. Amplification used 60 Vbeta primers and 13 Jbeta primers. TCRdb keeps only in-frame clones here, not all; method: immunoSEQ multiplex PCR. The sample has approximately 120,000 clones; 70% to 80% are singletons. What was sequenced was PBMCs. The origin of the receptors is a woman aged 50 to 60 in good health and CMV-seropositive.

The genes are TRBV7-9 and TRBJ2-5, with D possibly matching TRBD1 (5 bases). The CDR3 contains 15 residues. Germline V gene sequence: CDR1 SEHNR, CDR2 FQNEAQ (reference sequence). The V gene lost 1 base and the J gene lost 2 bases, with 11 bases spanning the gap. CDR3 residues: CASSLDRILQETQYF. For the CDR3, the DNA is TGTGCCAGCAGCTTAGACAGGATCCTTCAAGAGACCCAGTACTTC.

CDR3 amino acids: CASSHGRAGEKLFF. The CDR3 nucleotides are TGTGCCAGCAGCCACGGGCGGGCGGGTGAAAAACTGTTTTTT. This chain connects TRBV6-5 to TRBJ1-4; D not certain. V was cut by 6 bases and J by 7 bases, with 15 bases left in between. This CDR3 contains 14 residues. The V gene's germline CDR1 is MNHEY and CDR2 SVGAGI.

The V call is TRBV10-1, the J call TRBJ2-7, with 14 bases that match TRBD2. The CDR3 is 14 residues long. V trimming: 7 bases; J trimming: 4 bases; junction bases outside the gene matches: 3. Germline CDR1 and CDR2: WNHNN and SYGVQD (reference sequence). In nucleotides, the CDR3 is TGCGCCAGCAACGGGACTAGCGGGAGTTACGAGCAGTACTTC. This gives the protein CASNGTSGSYEQYF.

The chain links TRBV4-3 to TRBJ2-3, with TRBD1 as a possible D gene (6 bases). Trimming removed 5 bases at V and 0 bases at J, with 15 bases between. Germline V gene data show CDR1 as LGHNA and CDR2 as YSLEER. This CDR3 has 16 amino acids. CDR3 sequence reads: CASSSQGPPSTDTQYF. Here the CDR3 DNA reads TGCGCCAGCAGCTCGCAGGGGCCCCCTAGCACAGATACGCAGTATTTT.

The V call is TRBV6-5, the J call TRBJ2-7, with 7 bases that match TRBD1. This CDR3 spans 14 amino acids. Germline loops: CDR1 MNHEY, CDR2 SVGAGI. V shed 3 bases, J shed 4 bases, and the junction held 6 bases outside the gene matches. The CDR3, as DNA: TGTGCCAGCAGTTATGCACAGGGGCATTACGAGCAGTACTTC. Protein sequence: CASSYAQGHYEQYF.

The genes are TRBV2 and TRBJ2-2; 10 bases line up with TRBD2. Germline CDR1 reads SNHLY; CDR2 reads FYNNEI. V lost 0 bases to trimming and J lost 4 bases; unmatched junction nucleotides: 8. The CDR3 totals 18 residues. In DNA form, the CDR3 reads TGTGCCAGCAGTGAAGCGCGGGTAGCGGGGGGTTTCACCGGGGAGCTGTTTTTT. Translated, it gives CASSEARVAGGFTGELFF.

This clone was observed a few times. CDR3 amino acids: CAISDSGGDYGYTF. As DNA, the CDR3 is TGTGCCATCAGTGACTCGGGGGGTGACTATGGCTACACCTTC. The chain links TRBV10-3 to TRBJ1-2; tentatively, D is TRBD1 (5 bases). Germline V gene data show CDR1 as ENHRY and CDR2 as SYGVKD. V lost 3 bases and J lost 3, with 11 bases in between. This CDR3 spans 14 amino acids.

V is TRBV29-1 and J is TRBJ2-7; D gene ambiguous. The V gene's germline CDR1 is SQVTM and CDR2 ANQGSEA. V gave up 2 bases and J gave up 1 base, with 9 bases separating them. The CDR3 is 13 residues long. The CDR3 region is CSVEPAGSYEQYF. DNA for the CDR3: TGCAGCGTTGAACCGGCCGGGTCCTACGAGCAGTACTTC.

The rearrangement links TRBV15 to TRBJ2-6; D remains ambiguous. The CDR3 contains 14 residues. V dropped 0 bases and J dropped 5 bases, with 5 bases sitting between them. Per the germline V gene, CDR1 is LNHNV and CDR2 is YYDKDF (reference sequence). The CDR3 here is CATSRDPWANVLTF. CDR3 in DNA: TGTGCCACCAGCAGAGATCCCTGGGCCAACGTCCTGACTTTC.

V is TRBV12-5 and J is TRBJ1-2, with 9 bases lining up with TRBD1. Trimming cost V 5 bases and J 6 bases; bases outside gene matches: 7. CDR1 is LGHNT, CDR2 FRNRAP, per germline. The CDR3 is 14 amino acids. CDR3 sequence reads: CASGEGTGTHGYTF. Written as DNA, the CDR3 is TGTGCTAGTGGTGAGGGGACAGGGACGCATGGCTACACCTTC.

This clone was picked up a small number of times. The chain uses TRBV2 and TRBJ1-1; no definite D call. The V and J ends lost 6 bases and 0 bases respectively, with 8 bases between them. This CDR3 is built from 13 residues. CDR1 is SNHLY and CDR2 is FYNNEI in the germline V gene. CDR3 amino acids: CASRQAMNTEAFF. CDR3 sequence (DNA): TGTGCCAGCAGGCAGGCTATGAACACTGAAGCTTTCTTT.

The chain is built from TRBV6-5 and TRBJ2-7; no firm D call. Germline CDR1 MNHEY, CDR2 SVGAGI. The CDR3 covers 15 residues. The V end was cut by 6 bases, the J end by 0 bases, with 15 bases between. The CDR3 sequence: CASSAFAADSYEQYF. CDR3 in DNA: TGTGCCAGCAGCGCCTTTGCGGCCGACTCCTACGAGCAGTACTTC.

The J gene is TRBJ2-1, the V gene TRBV5-4; 7 nucleotides agree with TRBD1. V trimming: 5 bases; J trimming: 7 bases; junction bases outside the gene matches: 6. The CDR3 is 13 residues long. The germline V gene has CDR1 SGHNT and CDR2 YYREEE (reference sequence). The DNA for the CDR3 is TGTGCCAGCAGGAGACAGGGTACGAATGAGCAGTTCTTC. Translated, it gives CASRRQGTNEQFF.

The chain uses TRBV28 and TRBJ2-7; 13 nucleotides line up with TRBD2. The CDR3 is made up of 15 amino acids. From germline, CDR1 is MDHEN and CDR2 SYDVKM. Germline trimming cut 7 bases from V and 1 base from J; bases unmatched to any gene: 4. CDR3 in amino acids: CASNPLAGGSYEQYF. In nucleotides, the CDR3 is TGTGCCAGCAATCCACTAGCGGGAGGGTCCTACGAGCAGTACTTC.

The V call is TRBV30, the J call TRBJ2-3; a possible D gene is TRBD1 (6 bases). V was shortened by 5 bases and J by 1 base, with 13 bases between the two germline ends. CDR3 length equals 14 residues. The germline CDR1 and CDR2 sequences are GTSNPN and SVGIG (reference sequence). The CDR3 here is CAWSRQARTDTQYF. CDR3 bases: TGTGCCTGGTCCAGACAGGCCCGCACAGATACGCAGTATTTT.

A remark on this clone: Mismatch with germline at one junction end may stem from a read error. The V and J genes are TRBV7-7 and TRBJ2-1, with 9 bases identical to TRBD1. Germline V lookup: CDR1 SSHAT, CDR2 FNYEAQ (reference sequence). The CDR3 covers 13 residues. The CDR3 sequence: CASSLVGQGEQFF. The DNA of the CDR3 is TGTGCTAGCAGCTTAGTGGGACAGGGTGAGCAGTTCTTC.

The chain recombines TRBV14 with TRBJ1-4; 7 bases map to TRBD1. This CDR3 is 14 amino acids long. With 5 bases clipped from V and 7 bases from J, the junction kept 7 bases outside the gene matches. Per the germline V gene, CDR1 is SGHDN and CDR2 is FVKESK. CDR3 nucleotides: TGTGCCAGCAGCTCACAGGGGCTAGGTGAAAAACTGTTTTTT. Amino acid sequence: CASSSQGLGEKLFF.

The chain employs TRBV5-1 and TRBJ2-3, with TRBD2 as a possible D gene (6 bases). Germline V CDR1 and CDR2: SGHRS, YFSETQ. The CDR3 is 15 amino acids. V lost 3 bases, J lost 2 bases, and 13 bases lay in between. The CDR3 coding sequence is TGCGCCAGCAGCTGGGGGGACCAATTCACAGATACGCAGTATTTT. The encoded protein is CASSWGDQFTDTQYF. The full variable domain, its missing parts supplied by reference TRBV5-1 and TRBJ2-3, is KAGVTQTPRYLIKTRGQQVTLSCSPISGHRSVSWYQQTPGQGLQFLFEYFSETQRNKGNFPGRFSGRQFSNSRSEMNVSTLELGDSALYLCASSWGDQFTDTQYFGPGTRLTVL.

The gene calls are TRBV6-5 and TRBJ1-6; D may be TRBD1 (6 bases). The V end lost 8 bases, the J end lost 12 bases, and 17 bases lay between the germline ends. This CDR3 has 13 residues. The V gene's germline CDR1 is MNHEY and CDR2 SVGAGI. DNA of the CDR3: TGTGCCAGCCGAACTTTTGGGGGCATACCCCTCCACTTT. As protein: CASRTFGGIPLHF.

This sequence joins TRBV19 and TRBJ2-2; 7 positions agree with TRBD1. The CDR3 loop spans 16 amino acids. The ends lost 4 bases at V and 5 bases at J; junction bases unmatched: 10. Looked up from germline, CDR1 is LNHDA and CDR2 is SQIVND (reference sequence). This chain's CDR3 is CASSTYRTGGTGELFF. The CDR3 nucleotides are TGTGCCAGTAGTACGTACCGGACAGGCGGGACCGGGGAGCTGTTTTTT. The whole variable domain, filled in from reference TRBV19 and TRBJ2-2, reads DGGITQSPKYLFRKEGQNVTLSCEQNLNHDAMYWYRQDPGQGLRLIYYSQIVNDFQKGDIAEGYSVSREKKESFPLTVTSAQKNPTAFYLCASSTYRTGGTGELFFGEGSRLTVL.

The chain is built from TRBV4-3 and TRBJ2-1; 12 bases are a match to TRBD1. The V gene end was trimmed by 3 bases and the J gene end by 8 bases; junction bases not matched to a gene: 8. CDR1 is LGHNA, CDR2 YSLEER, per germline. CDR3 size: 16 residues. CDR3 residues: CASSQSQGQGADEQFF. The CDR3 region has the DNA TGCGCCAGCAGCCAGTCGCAGGGACAGGGGGCGGATGAGCAGTTCTTC.

This chain uses TRBV9 with TRBJ1-2, with 8 bases matching TRBD1. Trimming took 3 bases from V and 2 from J; bases not matched to a gene: 6. The CDR3 has 15 amino acids. CDR1 and CDR2 from the germline V gene are SGDLS and YYNGEE. Here the CDR3 reads CASSDWTGFNYGYTF. The CDR3 DNA is TGTGCCAGCAGCGATTGGACAGGGTTCAACTATGGCTACACCTTC.